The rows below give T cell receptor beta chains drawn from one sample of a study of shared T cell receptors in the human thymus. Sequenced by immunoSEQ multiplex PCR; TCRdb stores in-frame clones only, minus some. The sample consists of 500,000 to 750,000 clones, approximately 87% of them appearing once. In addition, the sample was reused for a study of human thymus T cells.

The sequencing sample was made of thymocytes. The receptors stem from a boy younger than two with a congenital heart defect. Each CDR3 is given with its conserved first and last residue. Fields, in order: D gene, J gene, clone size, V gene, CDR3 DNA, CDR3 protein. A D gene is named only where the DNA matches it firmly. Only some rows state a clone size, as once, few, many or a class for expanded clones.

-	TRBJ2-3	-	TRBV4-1	TGCGCCAGCAGCCAAGATAGGTCGGCGACTAGGCCCCGCACAGATACGCAGTATTTT	CASSQDRSATRPRTDTQYF
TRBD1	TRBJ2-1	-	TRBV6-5	TGTGCCAGCAGTTTTCAGGGGGTCAATGAGCAGTTCTTC	CASSFQGVNEQFF
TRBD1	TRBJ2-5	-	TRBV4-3	TGCGCCAGCAGCCAAGAGGGTTGGGGACAGGGGGCGCGGAGGCGACAAGAGACCCAGTACTTC	CASSQEGWGQGARRRQETQYF
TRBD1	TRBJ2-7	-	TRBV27	TGTGCCAGCAGTCCCCTCACAGGGGGCGACCTTTACGAGCAGTACTTC	CASSPLTGGDLYEQYF
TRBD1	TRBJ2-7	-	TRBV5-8	TGTGCCAGCAGCTCCTGGACAGGGGTCTACGAGCAGTACTTC	CASSSWTGVYEQYF
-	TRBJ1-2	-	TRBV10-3	TGTGCCATCAAAGACAGAACGAACCCTTTACGTGGCTACACCTTC	CAIKDRTNPLRGYTF
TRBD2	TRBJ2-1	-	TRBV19	TGTGCCAGTACCCCGGGACTAGCGGGAGGTTGCGAGCAGTTCTTC	CASTPGLAGGCEQFF
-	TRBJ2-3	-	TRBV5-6	TGTGCCAGCAGCTTGGCCTTTGGAGGGGGCATCCCACCCGCAGATACGCAGTATTTT	CASSLAFGGGIPPADTQYF
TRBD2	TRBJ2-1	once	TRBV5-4	TGTGCCAGCAGCGGGGGACTAGCGGGAGGCAATGAGCAGTTCTTC	CASSGGLAGGNEQFF
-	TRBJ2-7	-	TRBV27	TGTGCCAGCACCCCTCCGGACAGTCCCTACGAGCAGTACTTC	CASTPPDSPYEQYF